The entry below gives a single T cell receptor (beta chain) sequence along with its context. What it recognizes is unknown. The data originate from a study of PD-1 blockade in classical Hodgkin lymphoma. Relapse after autologous stem cell transplantation occurred in every patient, and brentuximab vedotin exposure varied. Responses achieved at best were complete response, partial response or progressive disease. Notes on the study in general: TCR diversity at baseline was reported to be reduced in newly diagnosed patients relative to healthy donors. Complete responders' baseline diversity resembled that of newly diagnosed patients.

Clones were read by immunoSEQ multiplex PCR, and TCRdb kept only the in-frame ones, dropping some. The sample comprises fewer than 3,000 clones, 50% to 75% of which are singletons, and around a third rests with the top ten. CDR3 length: 14 amino acids. V lost 6 bases, J lost 6 bases, and 7 bases stayed unmatched. CDR1 and CDR2 (germline): SNHLY, FYNNEI. The origin of this receptor is a human donor with classical Hodgkin lymphoma. The V gene is TRBV2, the J gene TRBJ1-4; 7 bases fit TRBD1. Sequenced material: peripheral blood mononuclear cells (PBMCs), taken at baseline. The CDR3 protein is CASRDRVGDEKLFF. Here the CDR3 DNA reads TGTGCCAGCAGAGACAGGGTGGGGGATGAAAAACTGTTTTTT.